This paragraph reports one T cell receptor beta chain. This record belongs to a study of immune evolution from preneoplasia to lung adenocarcinoma. Assay used: immunoSEQ multiplex PCR; TCRdb lists only in-frame clones, some missing. The data show fewer than 2,500 clones, about four fifths seen once. Two lung cancer pathologists independently confirmed each histologic diagnosis. The CDR3 is made up of 15 amino acids. The ends were cut back, 2 bases at V and 4 bases at J, with 13 bases in the middle. Germline V CDR1 and CDR2: MDHEN, SYDVKM. The V and J genes are TRBV28 and TRBJ2-3, with D perhaps TRBD1 (6 bases). What was sequenced was FFPE lung adenocarcinoma in situ tissue. The clonotype comes from a person between 65 and 79 years old with lung adenocarcinoma. CDR3 residues: CASSLTQGLADTQYF. The CDR3 DNA reads TGTGCCAGCAGTTTAACCCAGGGGTTGGCAGATACGCAGTATTTT.